This T cell receptor beta chain originates from a study of blood T cell repertoires in COVID-19 (TCRdb year 2020). Study-level background: Collaborator samples came from the United States, Italy and Spain and covered acute and convalescent phases of COVID-19. The prospective study material was composed of cDNA or gDNA derived from T cells, B-cell-depleted T cells, or PBMCs. Subjects who had been exposed to COVID-19, were actively infected with it, or had recovered from it provided the deeply sampled blood TCRbeta repertoires that made up the dataset. The repertoires were released in a freely available public database intended as a resource for research on the immune response to SARS-CoV-2. Samples came from the ongoing ImmuneRACE study (first 160 participants) plus 1,254 subjects from 6 global collaborators. A de-identified subject ID, COVID-19 status, age in years and sex were almost always included in the sample metadata. Where HLA class I and class II types were available, the types were taken from metadata supplied by the sample provider, not from assay-based typing.

What the study reported, not specific to this receptor: The amount of clinical and demographic metadata varied by source and participant and was provided uncurated.

At one collaborating source in Seattle, patients were enrolled during active infection and were followed longitudinally through the course of disease. Each collaborating institution followed its own protocols to collect whole blood in K2EDTA tubes. For TCRbeta analysis, collaborators shipped samples as frozen whole blood, isolated PBMCs, or DNA extracted from either of those sample types. The immunoSEQ Assay, a bias-controlled multiplex PCR, was used to amplify TCRbeta CDR3 regions from genomic DNA. In the source study's methods: The number of nucleated cells in each sample was estimated by amplification of reference gene primers within the assay. To quantify the absolute abundance of each unique TCRbeta CDR3 rearrangement, sequence reads were collapsed and filtered. For each sample, productive Simpson clonality was calculated as the square root of Simpson's diversity index across productive rearrangements. This is the immuneACCESS table as TCRdb keeps it, with only in-frame sequences that have V and J called. A part of the clones is gone; compared with another copy, unresolved V genes explain less than half, and the rest is unexplained. The D gene and trimming were derived from the DNA, and the V and J assignments and clone size from that table. This sample lists 50,000 to 65,000 clones; 84% were detected once. The ten largest clonotypes hold around 16% of the sample.

Concerning this clone itself: No antigen is known for it. Per-base quality was not reported, and no clone a single base away is much larger than it.

V ends up 7 bases short and J 10 bases short, with an unmatched junction base count of 9. Reading the germline V gene gives CDR1 SQVTM and CDR2 ANQGSEA. Reading from cysteine to phenylalanine, the CDR3 counts 13 amino acids. This entry keeps only the CDR3 DNA: 39 bases, framed from base 1. This sequence was found in a man in his sixties with COVID-19, enrolled during active disease. The sequence joins TRBV29-1 to TRBJ2-1; 11 junctional bases match TRBD2. The sequencing input was peripheral blood. For the CDR3, the sequence is CSGRLGLAAEQFF. The DNA sequence is given as TGCAGCGGCCGATTGGGACTAGCGGCCGAGCAGTTCTTC.